Presented here are 18 T cell receptor beta chains from one specimen sequenced in a study of T cell responses to AZD1222 COVID-19 vaccine. TCRdb's table, derived via immunoSEQ multiplex PCR, lists solely in-frame clones and lacks some. The sample lists tens of thousands of clones, about 85% occurring once. Sequencing used peripheral blood, obtained 28 days after the second AZD1222 dose. The receptors were gathered from an adult who received the AZD1222 COVID-19 vaccine.

This clone was seen once. The genes are TRBV29-1 and TRBJ1-1; D is perhaps TRBD1 (5 bases). Germline assignment: CDR1 SQVTM and CDR2 ANQGSEA. Trimming stripped 6 bases from V and 0 bases from J, with 8 bases between. CDR3 length: 12 residues. Written as DNA, the CDR3 is TGCAGCGTGGGGCACTTGAACACTGAAGCTTTCTTT. This gives the protein CSVGHLNTEAFF.

The CDR3 sequence is CASSQDFERNTEAFF. The CDR3 DNA sequence: TGTGCCAGCAGCCAAGATTTTGAGAGAAACACTGAAGCTTTCTTT. The genes are TRBV14 and TRBJ1-1, with unresolved D. This CDR3 contains 15 residues. V was shortened by 0 bases and J by 2 bases, with 10 bases between the two germline ends. Germline CDR1 and CDR2: SGHDN and FVKESK. The full variable domain, in which reference TRBV14 and TRBJ1-1 provide the parts outside the CDR3, is EAGVTQFPSHSVIEKGQTVTLRCDPISGHDNLYWYRRVMGKEIKFLLHFVKESKQDESGMPNNRFLAERTGGTYSTLKVQPAELEDSGVYFCASSQDFERNTEAFFGQGTRLTVV.

The chain is built from TRBV6-1 and TRBJ2-3, with a possible D match to TRBD1 (6 bases). The length of the CDR3 is 15 residues. V was trimmed by 2 bases and J by 5 bases, leaving 14 bases between them. Germline loops: CDR1 MNHNS, CDR2 SASEGT. The CDR3 nucleotides are TGTGCCAGCAGTGAACAGGGGCGCGGTAGAGATACGCAGTATTTT. Its translation is CASSEQGRGRDTQYF.

The chain is built from TRBV19 and TRBJ2-5; 9 bases agree with TRBD1. Germline CDR1 LNHDA, CDR2 SQIVND (reference sequence). The CDR3 is 14 residues long. After removal of 4 bases from V and 4 bases from J, the junction contained 4 bases not matched to a gene. The chain's CDR3 is CASSRGQGGETQYF. The CDR3 bases are TGTGCCAGTAGTAGGGGACAGGGAGGAGAGACCCAGTACTTC.

This sequence joins TRBV19 and TRBJ1-4, with TRBD1 matching 10 bases. The CDR3 covers 18 residues. V trimming: 0 bases; J trimming: 0 bases; junction bases outside the gene matches: 4. Germline V gives CDR1 LNHDA, CDR2 SQIVND (reference sequence). The CDR3 nucleotides are TGTGCCAGTAGTATAGAGGCGGGACAGGGGACAACTAATGAAAAACTGTTTTTT. It translates to CASSIEAGQGTTNEKLFF.

The chain has TRBV6-5 and TRBJ2-5; 10 bases match TRBD2. Germline trimming cut 4 bases from V and 2 bases from J; bases unmatched to any gene: 7. The CDR3 consists of 16 residues. The germline V gene has CDR1 MNHEY and CDR2 SVGAGI. The CDR3 DNA sequence: TGTGCCAGCAGTTTAGCGGGAGGAGGGCAACAAGAGACCCAGTACTTC. Residues: CASSLAGGGQQETQYF.

This clone was recorded once. The chain recombines TRBV27 with TRBJ1-2, with 8 nucleotides matching TRBD1. CDR1 and CDR2 from the germline V gene are MNHEY and SMNVEV (reference sequence). This CDR3 region has 15 residues. Unmatched junction bases numbered 6, after V lost 2 bases and J lost 4 bases. The CDR3 loop is CASSLNRGYGYGYTF. DNA of the CDR3: TGTGCCAGCAGTTTAAACAGGGGGTATGGCTATGGCTACACCTTC.

The chain combines TRBV3-1 (or the pseudogene TRBV3-2) with TRBJ1-4; unclear D gene. CDR1 is LGHDT and CDR2 is YNNKEL in the germline V gene (reference sequence). Deletions cut 1 base from V and 7 bases from J, with 4 bases between. This CDR3 contains 12 residues. This CDR3 reads CASSQGREKLFF. The CDR3 DNA reads as TGTGCCAGCAGCCAAGGACGTGAAAAACTGTTTTTT.

By share, this clone counts as medium-sized (0.01 to 0.1%). The J gene is TRBJ1-6, the V gene TRBV6-4, with D perhaps TRBD1 (6 bases). CDR1 and CDR2 (germline): MRHNA, SNTAGT. Trimming pared 2 bases from V and 7 bases from J, leaving 6 bases between. The CDR3 consists of 13 residues. The CDR3 sequence: CASSDTGNSPLHF. The CDR3 DNA is TGTGCCAGCAGTGACACAGGGAATTCACCCCTCCACTTT.

J is TRBJ2-7 and V is TRBV6-5, with 7 positions matching TRBD1. J was trimmed by 1 base and V by 2 bases; bases with no gene match: 2. Per the germline V gene, CDR1 is MNHEY and CDR2 is SVGAGI. The CDR3 has 14 residues. DNA of the CDR3: TGTGCCAGCAGTTACCTGGGACAGTCCTACGAGCAGTACTTC. Amino acid sequence: CASSYLGQSYEQYF.

V and J are TRBV5-4 and TRBJ1-6; no definite D call. This CDR3 spans 14 amino acids. Trimming removed 0 bases from V and 9 bases from J, with 10 bases in between. Germline CDR1 and CDR2: SGHNT and YYREEE (reference sequence). The CDR3 DNA follows: TGTGCCAGCAGCTTGGTTGAGGGCAGTTCACCCCTCCACTTT. Encoded protein: CASSLVEGSSPLHF.

This clone was recorded once. The CDR3 nucleotides are TGTGCCAGCAGCCAAGACAGGGCTGTACAGACTGGCTACACCTTC. It codes for CASSQDRAVQTGYTF. This sequence joins TRBV4-2 and TRBJ1-2, with D possibly being TRBD1 (5 bases). V lost 0 bases and J lost 7, with 15 bases in between. Looked up from germline, CDR1 is LGHNA and CDR2 is YNFKEQ. CDR3 length equals 15 residues.

The V and J genes are TRBV19 and TRBJ2-7; 9 positions agree with TRBD1. This CDR3 has 14 residues. V shed 7 bases, J shed 2 bases, and the junction held 6 bases outside the gene matches. Per the germline V gene, CDR1 is LNHDA and CDR2 is SQIVND (reference sequence). The CDR3 DNA reads as TGTGCCAGTACCGACAGGGGGAGGCCCTACGAGCAGTACTTC. This encodes CASTDRGRPYEQYF.

The chain employs TRBV7-2 and TRBJ2-3, with 11 bases identical to TRBD2. Germline-derived CDR1 and CDR2 are SGHTA and FQGNSA. V lost 1 base, J lost 9 bases, and 3 bases stayed unmatched. The CDR3 is 14 residues long. Written as DNA, the CDR3 is TGTGCCAGCAGCTTAGAGGCTAGCGGGAGGACGCAGTATTTT. The encoded protein is CASSLEASGRTQYF.

CDR3 DNA: TGCAGTGCTAGTCCGGGACTAATTTCCTACGAGCAGTACTTC. Amino acids: CSASPGLISYEQYF. This rearrangement joins TRBV20-1 to TRBJ2-7; 7 nucleotides line up with TRBD2. This CDR3 is 14 amino acids long. J lost 1 base, V lost 3 bases, and 6 bases had no gene match. Germline values: CDR1 DFQATT, CDR2 SNEGSKA (reference sequence).

This chain connects TRBV5-4 to TRBJ2-7; D is possibly TRBD1 (5 bases). V dropped 1 base and J dropped 0 bases, with 5 bases sitting between them. CDR1 SGHNT and CDR2 YYREEE come from the germline V gene (reference sequence). The CDR3 loop spans 13 amino acids. CDR3 protein: CASSLQGSYEQYF. CDR3 DNA: TGTGCCAGCAGCTTGCAGGGCTCCTACGAGCAGTACTTC. Variable domain in full (rest from reference TRBV5-4 and TRBJ2-7): ETGVTQSPTHLIKTRGQQVTLRCSSQSGHNTVSWYQQALGQGPQFIFQYYREEENGRGNFPPRFSGLQFPNYSSELNVNALELDDSALYLCASSLQGSYEQYFGPGTRLTVT.

The chain recombines TRBV30 with TRBJ1-5; D might be TRBD1 (5 bases). CDR3 size: 13 residues. CDR1 and CDR2 from the germline V gene are GTSNPN and SVGIG (reference sequence). V lost 7 bases and J lost 2, with 12 bases in between. DNA for the CDR3: TGTGCCTTCGGGGGAAGGGGCAATCAGCCCCAGCATTTT. The encoded protein is CAFGGRGNQPQHF. The full variable domain, in which reference TRBV30 and TRBJ1-5 provide the parts outside the CDR3, is SQTIHQWPATLVQPVGSPLSLECTVEGTSNPNLYWYRQAAGRGLQLLFYSVGIGQISSEVPQNLSASRPQDRQFILSSKKLLLSDSGFYLCAFGGRGNQPQHFGDGTRLSIL.

The V gene is TRBV5-6, the J gene TRBJ2-7; no definite D call. With 8 bases removed from V and 0 bases from J, the gap between germline ends came to 18 bases. The CDR3 is 15 residues long. CDR1 and CDR2 (germline): SGHDT, YYEEEE. The DNA for the CDR3 is TGTGCCAGTTCACCCGGGCCGGCCGACTCCTACGAGCAGTACTTC. This codes for CASSPGPADSYEQYF.